This paragraph covers one TCR beta chain sequence. Its target antigen remains unknown. Qualities for individual bases were not recorded, and no much larger clone is one base off. The same CDR3 is also encoded by other DNA sequences in this sample. The cohort comprised 666 healthy bone marrow donors. At the time of sampling, every cohort member was nominally healthy, though immune exposures that went unrecorded were likely present. The donor tested CMV seronegative, placing the donor among the 350 or so seronegative members of the cohort. A peripheral blood sample was provided by each donor, and peripheral blood mononuclear cells were used for TCR beta sequencing. The Qiagen DNeasy Blood Extraction Kit was used to extract genomic DNA from the blood cell samples. The sample originates from a study of cytomegalovirus exposure and HLA in healthy donors (dated by TCRdb to between 2016 and 2019). Looking at the study overall: An earlier analysis of roughly 610 of the donors reported approximately 280 Gb of sequence data and 117 million unique TCR beta sequences obtained from around 170 million T cells. An early release that covered about 640 HLA-typed donors contained around 300 gigabases of sequencing data and 75 million to 100 million unique TCR sequences. Among the roughly 390 genotyped donors, around 81% belonged to the genetic ancestry cluster associated with self-reported Caucasian donors. The study aimed to test whether cataloging public T cell receptors could reveal signatures of past pathogen exposure. Using immunosequencing, the study profiled T cell repertoires from about 650 subjects and related those repertoires to cytomegalovirus serostatus. Along with the roughly 710-subject first cohort, a separate validation cohort of over 90 different subjects was used. High-throughput TCR immunosequencing, statistical association of individual TCRs with disease status, and machine learning were combined to predict cytomegalovirus infection status. To study patterns of TCR occurrence, a later analysis re-analyzed previously published TCR beta repertoires from around 670 donors and added high-resolution HLA genotyping. Rather than drawing on any new phenotypic data, the later analysis identified candidate immune exposures from TCR beta sequences and the way those sequences occurred across donors. In an earlier analysis of more than 550 of the donors, high-throughput TCR beta sequencing was used to judge whether each TCR beta V gene segment behaved as functional or pseudogenic. Alongside the repertoire data, information on donor age, sex, ethnicity and CMV serostatus was compiled. A later genetic analysis used genome-wide SNP genotypes for about three fifths of the 666 donors, treating that subset as a discovery cohort. All discovery cohort repertoires had been generated using a single sequencing platform. Class I and class II HLA loci were covered by the typing at four-digit resolution. Typing coverage differed by locus: A, B, C, DRB1 and DQB1 were typed in roughly 629-630 donors, DQA1 in approximately 520, DPA1 in 600 to 610, and DPB1 in just under 480. A handful of DR-DQ haplotypes were handled as single units for association and clustering because linkage in the cohort was strong. On average, around 240,000 unique TCR beta nucleotide sequences were sequenced per donor among some 420 genotyped donors of the cohort, with 15% to 20% of those sequences being non-productive. General conclusions and limits of the study: Several of the top co-occurrence clusters appeared to be linked to parvovirus B19, influenza, CMV and Epstein-Barr virus, according to a later analysis. A cluster of highly shared sequence variants was judged likely to be a technical artifact of the sequencing pipeline. HLA typing was unavailable for some donors at each locus, so association tests used only the typed subset. A few of the identified cytomegalovirus-associated TCR beta chains were confirmed in vitro to be specific for cytomegalovirus antigens. The earlier analysis of some 540 of the donors excluded over 15 rarely observed V segments, including chromosome 9 orphons, because counts were too low. While some public TCRs were present in many individuals, most TCR sequences turned up only very rarely across donors. Immune exposure information for the cohort was limited to CMV serostatus. Compared with the 666-donor mean, donors in an Asian-associated ancestry cluster had fewer N-insertions in productive TCRs, according to a later genetic analysis. Assigning TCR associations to individual alleles was difficult when HLA alleles, especially DR and DQ, strongly co-occurred. In a later analysis, TCR association rates were found to vary across HLA loci, with the most associated TCRs seen for DRB1 alleles and the fewest for HLA-C alleles. The classifier was reported to diagnose cytomegalovirus status with high specificity and sensitivity in both the original and validation cohorts. In an earlier analysis of approximately 590 of the donors, most TCR beta V segments appeared in productive rearrangements about 87% or about 30% of the time, broadly matching IMGT annotations. Most CMV-associated TCR beta chains appeared to be HLA-restricted in a later analysis, and the HLA associations seemed to be driven largely by CMV exposure. Compared with equally common non-associated chains, HLA-associated TCR beta chains in a later analysis were more clonally expanded and had lower generation probabilities. A total of around 150 TCR beta chains were listed by the study as associated with cytomegalovirus. Correlated functional status among segregating V segments might reflect linkage disequilibrium, but an unknown experimental factor could not be ruled out. This cohort had only TCR beta chains sequenced, and the lack of alpha or paired-chain data limited which features could be detected. Because the 87-base-pair reads could not distinguish some IMGT-functional V segments, including TRBV6-2 and TRBV6-3, those segments were excluded. Sequencing depth was assumed to be roughly uniform across donors in the presence/absence analyses, though that assumption may not hold. It was suggested by the authors that the approach could potentially be generalized to other disease states and immunological phenotypes. An association between a missense DCLRE1C variant and V-gene and J-gene trimming of TCR beta chains was found in a later genetic analysis and replicated in an independent cohort. A further reported finding was that TCR beta sequences accurately predicted the HLA-A and HLA-B alleles for most subjects in the first cohort. In a later analysis, around 17,000 TCR beta sequences were associated with specific HLA alleles at a false discovery rate of 0.05.

The library was generated by the immunoSEQ multiplex PCR assay. For the multiplex PCR, a mixture combining 60 forward primers for TCR Vbeta segments and 13 reverse primers for TCR Jbeta segments was used. The CDR3 region of rearranged TCR beta genes was amplified from genomic DNA with a multiplex PCR assay. The Illumina HiSeq System was used to sequence the amplified TCR beta libraries as 87-base-pair reads. As for the authors' bioinformatics: A later analysis tallied around 87 million unique TCR beta chains across the 666 repertoires, and approximately 11 million of those chains were shared by two or more donors. To remove PCR and sequencing errors, raw reads were error-corrected and collapsed into unique sequences using a nearest-neighbor algorithm that merged closely related sequences. Alignment of CDR3 sequences to IMGT reference sequences was used to assign V, D and J gene segments. Each retained sequence needed at least a six-nucleotide match to both a V gene segment and a J gene segment. A rearrangement counted as productive if the CDR3 had no stop codons and remained in frame with V and J, and every other rearrangement counted as non-productive. Following IMGT convention, CDR3 was defined as the stretch from the second conserved V-encoded cysteine to the conserved J-encoded phenylalanine. The earlier analysis of some 550 of the donors excluded any sequence lacking an unambiguous match to a single V gene segment. An earlier analysis of 500 to 600 of the donors classified V segments as functional when productive rearrangements were above 56.7% and as segregating when the standard deviation between donors was above 5%. A statistical classification framework was built to diagnose cytomegalovirus status from the catalog of TCR beta chain sequences. A later analysis assigned V and J genes by comparing TCR nucleotide sequences with IMGT/GENE-DB human TR gene sequences. Using the TCRdist pipeline, a later analysis assigned CDR3 sequences along with most-parsimonious VDJ recombination scenarios. In a later analysis, each TCR beta chain was defined by its CDR3 amino acid sequence together with its V-gene family, and reads lacking a unique V-gene family were excluded. A later analysis removed roughly 590 highly shared, low-generation-probability nucleotide sequences to deal with suspected cross-contamination and a sequencing artifact. In a later analysis, a clonal expansion index for each public chain was calculated from normalized within-repertoire ranks of inferred template counts. In a later analysis, generation probabilities were computed using a VDJ recombination model fitted to out-of-frame rearrangements, and the results were checked against IGoR. A later analysis scored TCR-TCR, TCR-HLA and TCR-CMV co-occurrence with hypergeometric tests, applying a repertoire-size bias correction to TCR pairs. False discovery rates were estimated in a later analysis by permuting HLA or CMV assignments 20 times. In a later analysis, co-occurring TCRs were grouped with DBSCAN, and TCRdist sequence similarity was added when clustering was performed within HLA-allele-positive subsets. Repertoires with fewer than 30,000 or more than 120,000 public chains were left out of co-occurrence clustering, as were five repertoires with anomalous nucleotide sharing. The table comes from immuneACCESS by way of TCRdb, which keeps in-frame sequences with V and J called. Part of the clones is missing from these tables; in studies checked, under half for an unresolved V gene and the rest for unknown reasons. The DNA gave D and trimming, while V, J and clone size come from that table. The sample records some 150,000 clones, 60% to 80% of which are singletons. The ten largest clones capture approximately 0.66% of the sample.

From the cysteine up to the phenylalanine, the CDR3 has a length of 15 residues. Of all the DNA, just the CDR3 is kept, 45 bases in frame from base 1. The germline V gene specifies SGHRS as CDR1 and YFSETQ as CDR2. V is pared back by 0 bases and J by 0 bases, with 7 bases lying between the germline termini. This sequence uses TRBV5-1 and TRBJ2-1; the D gene is not confidently resolved. This TCR derives from a male donor in good health and CMV-seronegative. Source material: PBMCs. The nucleotides read TGCGCCAGCAGCTTGGAACCGGGCTCCTACAATGAGCAGTTCTTC. This encodes CASSLEPGSYNEQFF.